Reported below is one T cell receptor beta chain. This specimen belongs to a study of control samples from healthy donors and cancer patients. Some clones are missing from TCRdb's copy, which holds only in-frame ones; the method was immunoSEQ multiplex PCR. The table has some 150,000 clones, approximately 94% seen once. What was sequenced was blood. This TCR was sampled from a man aged 35 to 55 in good health.

Here the CDR3 DNA reads TGTGCCAGCAGTTCGATAGCGGGGGTTCGCACAGATACGCAGTATTTT. Protein product: CASSSIAGVRTDTQYF. This sequence joins TRBV5-6 and TRBJ2-3, with TRBD2 matching 9 bases. Trimming removed 5 bases from V and 1 base from J; junction bases left unmatched: 8. The germline gives CDR1 SGHDT, CDR2 YYEEEE. There are 16 residues in the CDR3.